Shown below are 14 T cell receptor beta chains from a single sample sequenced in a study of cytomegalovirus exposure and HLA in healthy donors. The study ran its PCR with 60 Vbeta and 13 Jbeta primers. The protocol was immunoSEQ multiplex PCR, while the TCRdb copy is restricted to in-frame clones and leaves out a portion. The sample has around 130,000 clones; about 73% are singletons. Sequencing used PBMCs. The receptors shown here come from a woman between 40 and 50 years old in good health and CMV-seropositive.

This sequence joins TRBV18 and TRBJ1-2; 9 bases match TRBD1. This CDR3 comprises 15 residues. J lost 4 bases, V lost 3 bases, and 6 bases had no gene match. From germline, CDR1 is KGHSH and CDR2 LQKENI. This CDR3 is CASSPMDRGGYGYTF. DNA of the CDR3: TGTGCCAGCTCACCGATGGACAGGGGCGGCTATGGCTACACCTTC. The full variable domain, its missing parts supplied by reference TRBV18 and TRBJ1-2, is NAGVMQNPRHLVRRRGQEARLRCSPMKGHSHVYWYRQLPEEGLKFMVYLQKENIIDESGMPKERFSAEFPKEGPSILRIQQVVRGDSAAYFCASSPMDRGGYGYTFGSGTRLTVV.

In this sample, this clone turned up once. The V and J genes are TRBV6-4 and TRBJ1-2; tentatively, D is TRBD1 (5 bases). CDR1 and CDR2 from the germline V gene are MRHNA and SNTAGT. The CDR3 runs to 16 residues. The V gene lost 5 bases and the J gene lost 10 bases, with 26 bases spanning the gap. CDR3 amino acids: CASSQGSATKTAYYTF. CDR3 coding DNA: TGTGCCAGCAGTCAAGGTTCGGCCACCAAGACAGCCTACTACACCTTC.

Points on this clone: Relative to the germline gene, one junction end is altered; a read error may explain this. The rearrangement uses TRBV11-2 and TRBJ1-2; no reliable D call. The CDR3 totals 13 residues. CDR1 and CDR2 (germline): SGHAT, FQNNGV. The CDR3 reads CAGSFSGNYGYTF. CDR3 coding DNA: TGTGCCGGCAGCTTTTCAGGAAACTATGGCTACACCTTC.

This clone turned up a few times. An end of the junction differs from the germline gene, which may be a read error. This CDR3 is CASSRGQGLNTEAFF. Written as DNA, the CDR3 is TGTGCCAGCAGCCGAGGACAGGGTTTGAATACTGAAGCTTTCTTT. This sequence joins TRBV14 and TRBJ1-1; 8 bases align to TRBD1. Germline V CDR1 and CDR2: SGHDN, FVKESK. The CDR3 has 15 amino acids.

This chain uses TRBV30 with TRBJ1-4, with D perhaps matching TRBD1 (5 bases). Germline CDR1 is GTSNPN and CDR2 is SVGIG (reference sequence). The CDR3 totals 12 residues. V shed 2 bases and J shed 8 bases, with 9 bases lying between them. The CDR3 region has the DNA TGTGCCTGGAGTACGCGGGGGGAAAAACTGTTTTTT. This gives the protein CAWSTRGEKLFF. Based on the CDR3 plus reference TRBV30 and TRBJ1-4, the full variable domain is SQTIHQWPATLVQPVGSPLSLECTVEGTSNPNLYWYRQAAGRGLQLLFYSVGIGQISSEVPQNLSASRPQDRQFILSSKKLLLSDSGFYLCAWSTRGEKLFFGSGTQLSVL.

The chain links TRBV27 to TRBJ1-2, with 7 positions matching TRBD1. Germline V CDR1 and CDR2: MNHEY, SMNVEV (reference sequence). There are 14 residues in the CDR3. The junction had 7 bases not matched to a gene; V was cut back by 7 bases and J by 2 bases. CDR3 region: CASTTSTGNYGYTF. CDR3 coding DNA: TGTGCCAGCACCACCTCGACAGGGAACTATGGCTACACCTTC.

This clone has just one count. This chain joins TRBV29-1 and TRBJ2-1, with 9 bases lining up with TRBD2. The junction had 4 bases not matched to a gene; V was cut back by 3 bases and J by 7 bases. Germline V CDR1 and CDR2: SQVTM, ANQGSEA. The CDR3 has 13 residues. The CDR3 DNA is TGCAGCGTTGATTCTAGCGGGATTAATGAGCAGTTCTTC. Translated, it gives CSVDSSGINEQFF.

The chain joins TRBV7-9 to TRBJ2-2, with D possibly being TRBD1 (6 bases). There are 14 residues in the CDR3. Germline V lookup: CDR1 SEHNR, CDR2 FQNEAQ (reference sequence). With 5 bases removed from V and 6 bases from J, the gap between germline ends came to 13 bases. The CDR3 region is CASSPSRGPGELFF. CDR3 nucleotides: TGTGCCAGCAGCCCCAGCAGGGGACCCGGGGAGCTGTTTTTT.

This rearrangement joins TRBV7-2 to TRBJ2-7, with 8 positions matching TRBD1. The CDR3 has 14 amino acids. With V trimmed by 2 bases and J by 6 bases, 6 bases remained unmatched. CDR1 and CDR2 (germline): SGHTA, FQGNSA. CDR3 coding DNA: TGTGCCAGCAGCTTAAGTCAGGGGGCGGGCGAGCAGTACTTC. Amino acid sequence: CASSLSQGAGEQYF.

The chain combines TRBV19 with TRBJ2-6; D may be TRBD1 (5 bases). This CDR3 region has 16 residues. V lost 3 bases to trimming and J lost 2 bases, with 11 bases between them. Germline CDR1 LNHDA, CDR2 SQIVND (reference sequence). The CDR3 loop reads CASSMRQTPGANVLTF. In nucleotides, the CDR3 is TGTGCCAGTAGTATGCGACAGACCCCTGGGGCCAACGTCCTGACTTTC.

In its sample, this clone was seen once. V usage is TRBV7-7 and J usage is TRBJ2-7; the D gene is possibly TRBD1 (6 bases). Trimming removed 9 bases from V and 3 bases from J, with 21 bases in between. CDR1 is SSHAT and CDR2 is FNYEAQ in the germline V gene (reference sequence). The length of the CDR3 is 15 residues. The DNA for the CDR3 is TGTGCCAGTTCAGAGTCCGGGGACATCGGCTACGAGCAGTACTTC. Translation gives CASSESGDIGYEQYF.

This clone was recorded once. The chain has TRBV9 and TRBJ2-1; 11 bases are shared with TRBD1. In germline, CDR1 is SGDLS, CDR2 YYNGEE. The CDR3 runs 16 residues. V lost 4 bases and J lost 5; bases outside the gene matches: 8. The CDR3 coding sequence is TGTGCCAGCAGCCATCCCCGGGGACAGGGGGACAATGAGCAGTTCTTC. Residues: CASSHPRGQGDNEQFF.

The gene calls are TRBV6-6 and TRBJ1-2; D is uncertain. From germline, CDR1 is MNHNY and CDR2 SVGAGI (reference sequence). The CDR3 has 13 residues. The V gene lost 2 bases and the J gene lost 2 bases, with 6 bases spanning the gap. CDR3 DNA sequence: TGTGCCAGCAGTTACGTCCAGAACTATGGCTACACCTTC. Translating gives CASSYVQNYGYTF.

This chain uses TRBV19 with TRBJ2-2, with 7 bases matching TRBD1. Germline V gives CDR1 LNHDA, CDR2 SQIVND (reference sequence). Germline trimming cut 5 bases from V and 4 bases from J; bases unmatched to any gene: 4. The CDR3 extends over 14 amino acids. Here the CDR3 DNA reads TGTGCCAGTAGTCCTGACAGGGCCACCGGGGAGCTGTTTTTT. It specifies CASSPDRATGELFF.